This passage covers 2 T cell receptor beta chains from one sample sequenced in a study of spatial heterogeneity in lung cancer. TCRdb recomputed calls from the 5' RACE reads with MiXCR, one row per CDR3 protein. The sample lists around 40,000 distinct CDR3 sequences; roughly 5.6% were seen once. Time point given: sample taken at primary tumor resection. Frozen PBMC, nontumor lung or tumor provided whole RNA, which was sequenced unsorted. The sequences come from PBMCs, collected at surgery. The source is a female donor with early-stage non-small cell lung cancer.

This clonotype has a count of ten or more. This chain joins TRBV7-9 and TRBJ2-3; 8 bases are shared with TRBD1. This CDR3 is built from 16 residues. CDR1 and CDR2 (germline): SEHNR, FQNEAQ (reference sequence). V was clipped by 6 bases and J by 3 bases; unmatched bases: 11. The CDR3 spells CASSPPPQGATDTQYF. The CDR3 coding sequence is TGTGCCAGCAGTCCCCCTCCGCAGGGGGCAACAGATACGCAGTATTTT. Together with reference TRBV7-9 and TRBJ2-3, the CDR3 gives the full variable domain: DTGVSQNPRHKITKRGQNVTFRCDPISEHNRLYWYRQTLGQGPEFLTYFQNEAQLEKSRLLSDRFSAERPKGSFSTLEIQRTEQGDSAMYLCASSPPPQGATDTQYFGPGTRLTVL.

The sample holds many counts of this clonotype. The chain carries TRBV24-1 and TRBJ2-5; D not resolved. In germline, CDR1 is KGHDR, CDR2 SFDVKD. Trimming cost V 0 bases and J 1 base, with 11 bases left between them. The CDR3 spans 16 residues. DNA for the CDR3: TGTGCCACCAGTGATTTGCGTGGTGCGCCCCAAGAGACCCAGTACTTC. This sequence encodes CATSDLRGAPQETQYF.